A selection of T cell receptor beta chains follows, all from one sample in a study of response to subunit inactivated influenza vaccine. TCRdb processed the RT-PCR reads anew with MiXCR; each CDR3 protein has one entry. The repertoire holds hundreds of thousands of distinct CDR3 sequences, roughly a fifth seen once, with roughly a tenth in the top ten. This material consisted of PBMCs from blood, taken around 22 months after vaccination. The receptor set was obtained from a man aged 50 to 69 who received an inactivated influenza vaccine. Both conserved end residues are part of each CDR3. D genes are given only for firm matches. Clone size, where shown, is once, few, many, or a class for clones that have expanded.

j_call: TRBJ2-7; d_call: TRBD2; clone_size: few; v_call: TRBV29-1; cdr3_aa: CSAGGGGSSYEQYF; cdr3_nt: TGCAGCGCGGGAGGCGGGGGGAGCTCCTACGAGCAGTACTTC
j_call: TRBJ2-2; d_call: -; clone_size: few; v_call: TRBV6-2/TRBV6-3; cdr3_aa: CASTRRWAGELFF; cdr3_nt: TGTGCCAGCACCCGACGATGGGCCGGGGAGCTGTTTTTT
j_call: TRBJ1-2; d_call: -; clone_size: few; v_call: TRBV4-1; cdr3_aa: CASRGWGNYGYTF; cdr3_nt: TGCGCCAGCAGAGGGTGGGGGAACTATGGCTACACCTTC
j_call: TRBJ1-1; d_call: -; clone_size: -; v_call: TRBV5-1; cdr3_aa: CASSQNEYLIMNTEAFF; cdr3_nt: TGCGCCAGCAGCCAAAACGAATACCTCATTATGAACACTGAAGCTTTCTTT
j_call: TRBJ2-1; d_call: -; clone_size: -; v_call: TRBV20-1; cdr3_aa: CSARQGLRGISAIYNEQFF; cdr3_nt: TGCAGTGCTAGACAGGGGTTGAGGGGTATCTCGGCCATCTACAATGAGCAGTTCTTC
j_call: TRBJ2-6; d_call: -; clone_size: -; v_call: TRBV4-2; cdr3_aa: CASSSLSSGANVLTF; cdr3_nt: TGTGCCAGCAGCTCGCTGAGCTCTGGGGCCAACGTCCTGACTTTC
j_call: TRBJ1-5; d_call: -; clone_size: few; v_call: TRBV5-6; cdr3_aa: CASSRRGSSNQPQHF; cdr3_nt: TGTGCCAGCAGCCGAAGGGGGAGTAGCAATCAGCCCCAGCATTTT
j_call: TRBJ2-5; d_call: TRBD2; clone_size: -; v_call: TRBV29-1; cdr3_aa: CSVGRGGIQETQYF; cdr3_nt: TGCAGCGTTGGTCGCGGGGGGATCCAAGAGACCCAGTACTTC
j_call: TRBJ2-3; d_call: TRBD2; clone_size: few; v_call: TRBV14; cdr3_aa: CASSDTSDTDTQYF; cdr3_nt: TGTGCCAGCAGCGATACTAGCGACACAGATACGCAGTATTTT
j_call: TRBJ2-1; d_call: TRBD1; clone_size: -; v_call: TRBV19; cdr3_aa: CASSDRDAYNEQFF; cdr3_nt: TGTGCCAGTAGCGACAGGGATGCCTACAATGAGCAGTTCTTC
j_call: TRBJ1-2; d_call: -; clone_size: few; v_call: TRBV24-1; cdr3_aa: CATNGGGDYGYTF; cdr3_nt: TGTGCCACCAATGGAGGGGGGGACTATGGCTACACCTTC
j_call: TRBJ2-7; d_call: TRBD1; clone_size: few; v_call: TRBV10-3; cdr3_aa: CAISGQAYEQYF; cdr3_nt: TGTGCCATCAGCGGACAGGCCTACGAGCAGTACTTC
j_call: TRBJ1-4; d_call: -; clone_size: few; v_call: TRBV20-1; cdr3_aa: CSAQVGQIDEKLFF; cdr3_nt: TGCAGTGCGCAAGTCGGACAGATAGATGAAAAACTGTTTTTT
j_call: TRBJ2-5; d_call: TRBD2; clone_size: few; v_call: TRBV4-3; cdr3_aa: CASSQEERDLETQYF; cdr3_nt: TGCGCCAGCAGCCAAGAAGAGCGGGATCTTGAGACCCAGTACTTC
j_call: TRBJ1-6; d_call: TRBD1; clone_size: -; v_call: TRBV12-3/TRBV12-4; cdr3_aa: CASSLDRVHSPLHF; cdr3_nt: TGTGCCAGCAGCCTTGACAGGGTACATTCACCCCTCCACTTT
j_call: TRBJ1-1; d_call: TRBD1; clone_size: few; v_call: TRBV7-2; cdr3_aa: CASSSTTGGGTEAFF; cdr3_nt: TGTGCCAGCAGCTCTACAACAGGGGGGGGCACTGAAGCTTTCTTT
j_call: TRBJ1-2; d_call: -; clone_size: -; v_call: TRBV24-1; cdr3_aa: CATSDTSQGAGYGYTF; cdr3_nt: TGTGCCACCAGTGACACCTCACAGGGTGCCGGCTATGGCTACACCTTC
j_call: TRBJ1-6; d_call: -; clone_size: -; v_call: TRBV12-3/TRBV12-4; cdr3_aa: CASSPQGYSYNSPLHF; cdr3_nt: TGTGCCAGCAGTCCGCAGGGCTACTCCTATAATTCACCCCTCCACTTT
j_call: TRBJ2-4; d_call: -; clone_size: few; v_call: TRBV11-3; cdr3_aa: CAAVEDGLENIQYF; cdr3_nt: TGTGCCGCGGTCGAGGACGGCCTGGAAAACATTCAGTACTTC
j_call: TRBJ1-2; d_call: -; clone_size: -; v_call: TRBV6-5; cdr3_aa: CASSYSTREGVYGYTF; cdr3_nt: TGTGCCAGCAGTTACTCGACCAGGGAAGGAGTTTATGGCTACACCTTC